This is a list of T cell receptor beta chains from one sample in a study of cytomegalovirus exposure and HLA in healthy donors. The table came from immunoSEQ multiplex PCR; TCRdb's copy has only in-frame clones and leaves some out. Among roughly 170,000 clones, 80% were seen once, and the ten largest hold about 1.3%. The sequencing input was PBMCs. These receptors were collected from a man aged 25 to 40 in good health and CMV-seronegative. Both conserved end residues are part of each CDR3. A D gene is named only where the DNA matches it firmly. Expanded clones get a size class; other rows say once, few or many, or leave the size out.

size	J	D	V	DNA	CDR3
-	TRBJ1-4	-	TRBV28	TGTGCCAGCAGTACAGGGCCCCGGGCGTTTTTT	CASSTGPRAFF
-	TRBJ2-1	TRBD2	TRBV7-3	TGTGCCAGCAGCTTAGCCGGGAGGAACTACAATGAGCAGTTCTTC	CASSLAGRNYNEQFF
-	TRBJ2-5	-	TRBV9	TGTGCCAGCAGCCCTTCGGGACTTTACTACCAAGAGACCCAGTACTTC	CASSPSGLYYQETQYF
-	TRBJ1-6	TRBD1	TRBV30	TGTGCCTGGAGTGCACAGGGGGGCCCCTATAATTCACCCCTCCACTTT	CAWSAQGGPYNSPLHF
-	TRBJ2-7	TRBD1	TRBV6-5	TGTGCCACCGGACAGGGGACTTCCTACGAGCAGTACTTC	CATGQGTSYEQYF
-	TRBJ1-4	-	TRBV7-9	TGTGCCAGCAGCCCCCGGGGGTGGCGGGAAAAACTGTTTTTT	CASSPRGWREKLFF
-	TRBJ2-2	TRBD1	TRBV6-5	TGTGCCAGCACCGGACAGGGGGCGACCACCGGGGAGCTGTTTTTT	CASTGQGATTGELFF
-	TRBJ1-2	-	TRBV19	TGTGCCAGTAGTTCGTATCAGGATCGGCTGGTCGGCTACACCTTC	CASSSYQDRLVGYTF
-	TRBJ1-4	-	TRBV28	TGTGCCAGCAGGGGCTGGAGGGGCGGACCAACTAATGAAAAACTGTTTTTT	CASRGWRGGPTNEKLFF
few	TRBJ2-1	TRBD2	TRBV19	TGTGCCAGTAGTATAGATCTGTTAGCGGGGGGGCGAAGGAAGCAGTTCTTC	CASSIDLLAGGRRKQFF
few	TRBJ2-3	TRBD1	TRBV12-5	TGTGCTAGTGGTTCAGACAGGGCCTCGTCAGATACGCAGTATTTT	CASGSDRASSDTQYF
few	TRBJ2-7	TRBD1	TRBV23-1	TGCGCCAGCAGTCATACAGGGGGCTACGAGCAGTACTTC	CASSHTGGYEQYF
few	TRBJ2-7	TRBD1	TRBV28	TGTGCCAGCAGTTCCGGGACAGTTCGCTACGAGCAGTACTTC	CASSSGTVRYEQYF
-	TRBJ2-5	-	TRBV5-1	TGCGCCAGCAGCTTGGCCACGGGTAGCCTCCAAGAGACCCAGTACTTC	CASSLATGSLQETQYF
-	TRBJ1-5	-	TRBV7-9	TGTGCCAGCAGCTTAGAGGGAGGTGGCAATCAGCCCCAGCATTTT	CASSLEGGGNQPQHF
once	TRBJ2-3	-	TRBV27	TGTGCCAGCAGTATACCGGGTCGTTTGATAACGCAGTATTTT	CASSIPGRLITQYF
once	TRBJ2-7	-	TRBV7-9	TGTGCCAGCAGTACAGGGAACAGCGAGCAGTACTTC	CASSTGNSEQYF
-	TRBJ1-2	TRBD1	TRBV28	TGTGCCAGCAGACCCGGGACAGGGGGCATGCTTTATGGCTACACCTTC	CASRPGTGGMLYGYTF